This note documents a single TCR beta chain sequence. This entry is derived from a study of technical replicates of blood from several donors. V lost 1 base to trimming and J lost 0 bases, with 12 bases between them. CDR1 and CDR2 (germline): SGHDN, FVKESK. This CDR3 is 16 amino acids long. Clones were sequenced by immunoSEQ multiplex PCR, and TCRdb holds only the in-frame ones, with some missing. The top ten hold 0.34% of the sample, which has 90,000 or so clones, 85% to 95% seen once. The chain uses TRBV14 and TRBJ2-5; D might be TRBD2 (5 bases). The origin of this receptor is a human donor in good health. Sequenced sample: T cells isolated from PBMCs. CDR3 nucleotides: TGTGCCAGCAGCCAAGTAATAGCGCGGTACCAAGAGACCCAGTACTTC. Amino acids: CASSQVIARYQETQYF.